The 26 T cell receptor beta chains in this list originate from one sample, sequenced in a study of shared clonotypes between healthy human individuals. Produced via immunoSEQ multiplex PCR; TCRdb's table is partial and in-frame only. The sample carries fewer than 3 million clones, under 95% recorded once. The sample was naive CD4+ T cells from PBMCs. This sample's subset: CD45RA+ positively selected. The receptors shown here come from a young man in good health. Some clones in this sample may be carry-over from other donors' samples.

The V gene is TRBV28, the J gene TRBJ2-7, with TRBD2 matching 12 bases. V gave up 2 bases and J gave up 4 bases; unmatched junction bases: 9. The CDR3 has 17 amino acids. Per germline, CDR1 MDHEN and CDR2 SYDVKM. The CDR3 nucleotides read TGTGCCAGCAGTTTAGTCACCAGACTAGCGGGAGTTTACGAGCAGTACTTC. Its translation: CASSLVTRLAGVYEQYF.

V and J are TRBV5-5 and TRBJ2-7, with D uncertain. The CDR3 totals 14 residues. The V end lost 0 bases, the J end lost 1 base, and 8 bases lay between the germline ends. Germline V lookup: CDR1 SGHKS, CDR2 YYEKEE (reference sequence). CDR3 loop: CASSLEMSSYEQYF. CDR3 DNA: TGTGCCAGCAGCTTGGAGATGTCTTCCTACGAGCAGTACTTC.

This rearrangement joins TRBV5-1 to TRBJ1-2; TRBD1 matches 9 bases. Germline CDR1 is SGHRS and CDR2 is YFSETQ. Trimming took 2 bases from V and 2 from J; bases not matched to a gene: 7. The CDR3 covers 16 residues. The CDR3 spells CASSFRQGGLNYGYTF. CDR3 nucleotides: TGCGCCAGCAGCTTCAGACAGGGGGGACTGAACTATGGCTACACCTTC.

Written as DNA, the CDR3 is TGTGCCAGCAGTTACCGGACAGAACGAAGGGAGACCCAGTACTTC. Protein product: CASSYRTERRETQYF. This rearrangement joins TRBV6-5 to TRBJ2-5; maybe TRBD1 (6 bases). V dropped 2 bases and J dropped 5 bases, with 15 bases sitting between them. Germline V gene lookup returns CDR1 MNHEY and CDR2 SVGAGI. The CDR3 sequence is 15 residues long.

The gene calls are TRBV30 and TRBJ1-6, with 8 nucleotides matching TRBD1. Unmatched junction bases numbered 13, after V lost 1 base and J lost 11 bases. The V gene's germline CDR1 is GTSNPN and CDR2 SVGIG (reference sequence). The CDR3 has 16 residues. The CDR3 sequence: CAWSATGAGWGTPLHF. The CDR3 DNA reads TGTGCCTGGAGTGCGACAGGGGCGGGGTGGGGAACACCCCTCCACTTT.

As regards this clone: The same CDR3 arises from other DNA sequences in this sample as well. This chain links TRBV7-2 with TRBJ1-5, with TRBD1 identical over 7 bases. The CDR3 is 14 residues long. Germline V gene sequence: CDR1 SGHTA, CDR2 FQGNSA. The V gene end was trimmed by 3 bases and the J gene end by 7 bases; junction bases not matched to a gene: 6. The CDR3 DNA follows: TGTGCCAGCAGCTTGAGACAGGGAGGGCAGCCCCAGCATTTT. This translates into CASSLRQGGQPQHF.

The CDR3 DNA reads TGTGCCAGCTCACCACCGAATCGGAATTCGGGCGGGAGAAGGGAGCAGTTCTTC. Translated: CASSPPNRNSGGRREQFF. The chain joins TRBV18 to TRBJ2-1; 7 positions match TRBD2. CDR1 and CDR2 (germline): KGHSH, LQKENI. This CDR3 has 18 amino acids. With 0 bases clipped from V and 10 bases from J, the junction kept 18 bases outside the gene matches.

The chain has TRBV9 and TRBJ1-1, with TRBD1 as a possible D gene (5 bases). The CDR3 runs 14 residues. The germline V and J ends were trimmed by 0 bases and 4 bases, with 10 bases remaining between them. CDR1 is SGDLS, CDR2 YYNGEE, per germline. This CDR3 reads CASSVDRLSTEAFF. In DNA, the CDR3 is TGTGCCAGCAGCGTAGACAGGTTATCCACTGAAGCTTTCTTT.

As concerns this clone: At one end the junction does not follow the germline gene, possibly because of a read error. The chain is built from TRBV7-3 and TRBJ2-1, with 7 bases matching TRBD2. This CDR3 is 15 amino acids long. Germline V gene data show CDR1 as SGHTA and CDR2 as FQGTGA. The CDR3 DNA sequence: TGCGCCAGCAGCCAAGACGTATCACCGGAGCGGGGCCAGTTCTTC. It yields the protein CASSQDVSPERGQFF.

The sample holds a few counts of this clone. This same CDR3 is encoded by further DNA sequences in the sample. The chain combines TRBV18 with TRBJ1-5, with D unclear. Trimming removed 0 bases from V and 7 bases from J, with 4 bases in between. The V gene's germline CDR1 is KGHSH and CDR2 LQKENI. The CDR3 runs to 12 residues. The CDR3 DNA is TGTGCCAGCTCACCACCGGACCAGCCCCAGCATTTT. It translates to CASSPPDQPQHF.

The chain has TRBV10-1 and TRBJ1-5; unclear D gene. This CDR3 spans 8 amino acids. Trimming shortened V by 11 bases and J by 8 bases, and 4 bases separated the two germline ends. Germline V gene sequence: CDR1 WNHNN, CDR2 SYGVQD (reference sequence). This chain's CDR3 is CAGEPQHF. The CDR3 DNA reads as TGCGCCGGCGAGCCCCAGCATTTT.

The genes are TRBV5-8 and TRBJ2-3; D unclear. Germline CDR1 and CDR2: SGHTS and YDEGEE. The CDR3 runs to 13 residues. The ends were cut back, 5 bases at V and 5 bases at J, with 12 bases in the middle. The CDR3 protein is CASRVPALDTQYF. CDR3 sequence (DNA): TGTGCCAGCAGGGTCCCAGCCTTAGATACGCAGTATTTT.

The J gene is TRBJ2-1, the V gene TRBV5-1, with TRBD2 identical over 9 bases. The CDR3 extends over 16 amino acids. Trimming at V came to 6 bases and at J to 9 bases, leaving 16 bases not matched to a gene. Germline V gene lookup returns CDR1 SGHRS and CDR2 YFSETQ. In DNA form, the CDR3 reads TGCGCCAGCACTCAGGGCCAGCGGGGGGCGTACGCTGAGCAGTTCTTC. Its protein product is CASTQGQRGAYAEQFF.

The V call is TRBV23-1, the J call TRBJ2-7; D gene ambiguous. TRBV23-1 is marked as an open reading frame, function uncertain. Trimming shortened V by 8 bases and J by 5 bases, and 4 bases separated the two germline ends. The CDR3 covers 9 residues. The CDR3 loop reads CASQNEQYF. CDR3 in DNA: TGCGCCAGCCAAAACGAGCAGTACTTC.

V is TRBV9 and J is TRBJ2-5; the D gene is possibly TRBD1 (6 bases). Trimming pared 2 bases from V and 5 bases from J, leaving 13 bases between. Germline CDR1 SGDLS, CDR2 YYNGEE. This CDR3 contains 14 residues. In nucleotides, the CDR3 is TGTGCCAGCAGCGTTAACAGGGTGGGGGAGACCCAGTACTTC. It is translated as CASSVNRVGETQYF.

The chain uses TRBV7-9 and TRBJ2-7, with D maybe TRBD2 (5 bases). Germline CDR1 is SEHNR and CDR2 is FQNEAQ (reference sequence). The germline V and J ends were trimmed by 5 bases and 0 bases, with 14 bases remaining between them. This CDR3 comprises 15 residues. The CDR3 DNA is TGTGCCAGCAGCCGGGGATCGGTTTTCTCCTACGAGCAGTACTTC. It translates to CASSRGSVFSYEQYF.

The chain has TRBV5-6 and TRBJ2-7; D is undetermined. Germline CDR1 is SGHDT and CDR2 is YYEEEE. The CDR3 consists of 14 residues. Trimming stripped 5 bases from V and 3 bases from J, with 15 bases between. The CDR3 DNA is TGTGCCAGCAGTTTAACTACTGTTAGCTACGAGCAGTACTTC. It specifies CASSLTTVSYEQYF.

The chain employs TRBV30 and TRBJ2-7; 11 nucleotides match TRBD2. V shed 5 bases, J shed 2 bases, and the junction held 5 bases outside the gene matches. Germline assignment: CDR1 GTSNPN and CDR2 SVGIG (reference sequence). The CDR3 extends over 14 amino acids. The CDR3 DNA sequence: TGTGCCTGGCCGGGACTAGCGGTCCCCTACGAGCAGTACTTC. Its protein product is CAWPGLAVPYEQYF.

The chain couples TRBV19 to TRBJ2-2; 10 bases are a match to TRBD1. The CDR3 is 13 residues long. J was trimmed by 6 bases and V by 10 bases; bases with no gene match: 5. Germline V gives CDR1 LNHDA, CDR2 SQIVND (reference sequence). The CDR3 region is CATTGQGAGELFF. The CDR3 nucleotides are TGTGCCACCACAGGACAGGGGGCCGGGGAGCTGTTTTTT.

The V and J genes are TRBV11-3 and TRBJ2-7; the D gene could be TRBD1 or TRBD2 (5 bases each). Germline lookup yields CDR1 SGHNT and CDR2 YENEEA. The ends were cut back, 3 bases at V and 2 bases at J, with 11 bases in the middle. The CDR3 consists of 14 residues. DNA for the CDR3: TGTGCCAGCAGCTTTACGGGACGGCCCTACGAGCAGTACTTC. Translation: CASSFTGRPYEQYF.

This chain links TRBV28 with TRBJ2-7; D is perhaps TRBD1 (6 bases). The CDR3 has 12 amino acids. The V end lost 7 bases, the J end lost 4 bases, and 11 bases lay between the germline ends. CDR1 is MDHEN and CDR2 is SYDVKM in the germline V gene. This CDR3 reads CASKQGRYEQYF. CDR3 sequence (DNA): TGTGCCAGCAAGCAGGGGCGGTACGAGCAGTACTTC. The full variable domain, its missing parts supplied by reference TRBV28 and TRBJ2-7, is DVKVTQSSRYLVKRTGEKVFLECVQDMDHENMFWYRQDPGLGLRLIYFSYDVKMKEKGDIPEGYSVSREKKERFSLILESASTNQTSMYLCASKQGRYEQYFGPGTRLTVT.

J is TRBJ2-3 and V is TRBV6-1, with a weak D call TRBD2 (6 bases). Trimming removed 6 bases at V and 0 bases at J, with 10 bases between. Germline V gene lookup returns CDR1 MNHNS and CDR2 SASEGT. The CDR3 has 14 residues. CDR3 coding DNA: TGTGCCAGCAGACCCGGGACTAGCACAGATACGCAGTATTTT. This sequence encodes CASRPGTSTDTQYF.

V gene TRBV6-6 combines with J gene TRBJ1-5, with TRBD1 matching 9 bases. Germline CDR1 is MNHNY and CDR2 is SVGAGI (reference sequence). Unmatched junction bases numbered 4, after V lost 6 bases and J lost 4 bases. The CDR3 has 14 amino acids. The CDR3 here is CASRRQGVNQPQHF. DNA of the CDR3: TGTGCCAGCAGACGACAGGGGGTTAATCAGCCCCAGCATTTT.

The rearrangement joins TRBV19 to TRBJ2-1; TRBD2 aligns across 9 bases. This CDR3 has 13 amino acids. Germline V gives CDR1 LNHDA, CDR2 SQIVND (reference sequence). The V gene end was trimmed by 8 bases and the J gene end by 5 bases; junction bases not matched to a gene: 4. CDR3: CASGSGSNNEQFF. The DNA for the CDR3 is TGTGCCAGTGGTAGCGGGAGTAACAATGAGCAGTTCTTC. The full variable domain, completed using reference TRBV19 and TRBJ2-1, is DGGITQSPKYLFRKEGQNVTLSCEQNLNHDAMYWYRQDPGQGLRLIYYSQIVNDFQKGDIAEGYSVSREKKESFPLTVTSAQKNPTAFYLCASGSGSNNEQFFGPGTRLTVL.

This clone showed up just once. The genes are TRBV19 and TRBJ1-5, with D maybe TRBD1 (6 bases). The germline V gene encodes CDR1 LNHDA and CDR2 SQIVND (reference sequence). The CDR3 totals 14 residues. The ends were cut back, 5 bases at V and 5 bases at J, with 13 bases in the middle. The chain's CDR3 is CASSSGRGDQPQHF. Here the CDR3 DNA reads TGTGCCAGTAGTTCCGGCAGGGGAGATCAGCCCCAGCATTTT.

The chain employs TRBV6-1 and TRBJ2-7, with D tentatively TRBD1 or TRBD2 (5 bases each). V was cut by 7 bases and J by 4 bases, with 20 bases left in between. The germline gives CDR1 MNHNS, CDR2 SASEGT. The CDR3 length is 15 residues. This CDR3 is CASIWGSAISYEQYF. Here the CDR3 DNA reads TGTGCCAGCATTTGGGGGAGTGCGATATCTTACGAGCAGTACTTC.